The clone carrying this T cell receptor beta chain was recorded a few times. TCRdb keeps only in-frame clones here, not all; method: immunoSEQ multiplex PCR. The sample holds around 110,000 clones; approximately 81% are singletons and the top ten take roughly 1.4%. This entry is derived from a study of blood T cell repertoires in COVID-19. As for the study in general: The origin of the acute and convalescent COVID-19 samples was the United States, Italy and Spain.

This receptor was obtained from a man aged 35 to 55 with acute or convalescent COVID-19. Sequencing was done on a sample of peripheral blood.

In DNA form, the CDR3 reads TGTGCCAGCAGTTACCGAGCCGCGGACAGGAACACTGAAGCTTTCTTT. This sequence encodes CASSYRAADRNTEAFF. The J gene is TRBJ1-1, the V gene TRBV6-5; possibly TRBD1 for D (6 bases). Deletions cut 2 bases from V and 1 base from J, with 14 bases between. CDR1 and CDR2 (germline): MNHEY, SVGAGI. The CDR3 extends over 16 amino acids.